Each of the 18 T cell receptor beta chains below was sequenced from the same sample in a study of T cells in Graves' hyperthyroidism and ophthalmopathy. RNA transcripts gave rise to amplified TCR beta CDR3 regions. TCR CDR3 regions were first amplified by RT-PCR with HTBI primers. From the multiplex PCR reads, TCRdb called clonotypes with MiXCR, one entry per CDR3 protein. Altogether around 420,000 distinct CDR3 sequences are present, about an eighth being singletons, with the ten largest covering about 5%. The specimen was blood. The origin of the receptors is a woman between 18 and 29 years old with Graves' hyperthyroidism.

The sample holds many counts of this clonotype. The chain couples TRBV10-3 to TRBJ2-5; 9 nucleotides line up with TRBD2. The CDR3 is 16 residues long. J was trimmed by 5 bases and V by 2 bases; bases with no gene match: 9. CDR1 is ENHRY and CDR2 is SYGVKD in the germline V gene. CDR3 amino acids: CAISEEIAGDHETQYF. Written as DNA, the CDR3 is TGTGCCATCAGTGAGGAAATAGCGGGAGATCATGAGACCCAGTACTTC.

A remark on this clonotype: One base away lies a much larger clone, so this may be a sequencing read error. This chain uses TRBV20-1 with TRBJ2-1; TRBD2 might be the D (7 bases). The CDR3 extends over 17 amino acids. V was shortened by 6 bases and J by 0 bases, with 21 bases between the two germline ends. Germline CDR1 and CDR2: DFQATT and SNEGSKA (reference sequence). CDR3 nucleotides: TGCAGTGCCTCGAGGGGGGGGAAGGGATCCTCCTACAATGAGCAGTTCTTC. Its protein is CSASRGGKGSSYNEQFF.

V gene TRBV19 combines with J gene TRBJ2-3; TRBD1 aligns across 7 bases. The germline V gene encodes CDR1 LNHDA and CDR2 SQIVND (reference sequence). The CDR3 sequence is 14 residues long. V shed 3 bases and J 4 bases; nucleotides not matched to a gene: 4. CDR3 in DNA: TGTGCCAGTAGTATTGGGACAGCCTCAGATACGCAGTATTTT. Translated: CASSIGTASDTQYF. Combining the CDR3 with reference TRBV19 and TRBJ2-3 gives the whole variable domain DGGITQSPKYLFRKEGQNVTLSCEQNLNHDAMYWYRQDPGQGLRLIYYSQIVNDFQKGDIAEGYSVSREKKESFPLTVTSAQKNPTAFYLCASSIGTASDTQYFGPGTRLTVL.

This clonotype was detected ten times or more. The J gene is TRBJ2-7, the V gene TRBV27; TRBD2 matches 9 bases. The junction had 7 bases not matched to a gene; V was cut back by 5 bases and J by 2 bases. This CDR3 is built from 15 residues. From germline, CDR1 is MNHEY and CDR2 SMNVEV (reference sequence). CDR3: CASSPREGVTYEQYF. CDR3 DNA sequence: TGTGCCAGCAGTCCGCGGGAGGGGGTTACCTACGAGCAGTACTTC.

This clonotype was recorded at least ten times. V is TRBV28 and J is TRBJ2-2, with a weak D call TRBD2 (5 bases). The CDR3 extends over 14 amino acids. Germline V gives CDR1 MDHEN, CDR2 SYDVKM. Trimming took off 1 base at V and 4 bases at J, with 7 bases between the two ends. CDR3 residues: CASSLSGFTGELFF. The DNA for the CDR3 is TGTGCCAGCAGTTTATCGGGGTTCACCGGGGAGCTGTTTTTT.

This clonotype was counted at least ten times. This chain connects TRBV28 to TRBJ2-1, with 9 bases lining up with TRBD2. The CDR3 is 15 residues long. The V gene's germline CDR1 is MDHEN and CDR2 SYDVKM. With V trimmed by 4 bases and J by 7 bases, 8 bases remained unmatched. The CDR3 spells CASSSPVAGANEQFF. Here the CDR3 DNA reads TGTGCCAGCAGTTCCCCCGTAGCGGGAGCGAATGAGCAGTTCTTC.

This clonotype was seen at least ten times. The chain employs TRBV27 and TRBJ2-5; D remains unclear. The V gene lost 1 base and the J gene lost 0 bases, with 3 bases spanning the gap. The germline gives CDR1 MNHEY, CDR2 SMNVEV (reference sequence). CDR3 length: 13 residues. CDR3 nucleotides: TGTGCCAGCAGTTTATACTACCAAGAGACCCAGTACTTC. As protein: CASSLYYQETQYF.

Notes on this clonotype: Just one base apart from a much larger clone, this may be a read error. The V and J genes are TRBV30 and TRBJ2-5; D unresolved. Germline V CDR1 and CDR2: GTSNPN, SVGIG (reference sequence). CDR3 length equals 13 residues. For the CDR3, the DNA is TGTGCCTGGAGTGTTTTGGCGCAAGAGACCCAGCACTTC. Its protein is CAWSVLAQETQHF.

The table lists this clonotype with many counts. This chain joins TRBV14 and TRBJ2-7; 8 positions match TRBD2. Looked up from germline, CDR1 is SGHDN and CDR2 is FVKESK. The CDR3 consists of 15 residues. The V and J ends lost 4 bases and 3 bases, in that order; junction bases with no gene match: 8. DNA for the CDR3: TGTGCCAGCAGCCGAACTAGCGGAGTCCTCTACGAGCAGTACTTC. It codes for CASSRTSGVLYEQYF.

The chain combines TRBV30 with TRBJ2-3; TRBD2 is a possible D gene (6 bases). Germline CDR1 GTSNPN, CDR2 SVGIG (reference sequence). Trimming removed 2 bases from V and 0 bases from J, with 9 bases in between. The CDR3 has 14 amino acids. The CDR3 region has the DNA TGTGCCTGGAGTACCGGGACTAGCACAGATACGCAGTATTTT. Encoded protein: CAWSTGTSTDTQYF. Combining the CDR3 with reference TRBV30 and TRBJ2-3 gives the whole variable domain SQTIHQWPATLVQPVGSPLSLECTVEGTSNPNLYWYRQAAGRGLQLLFYSVGIGQISSEVPQNLSASRPQDRQFILSSKKLLLSDSGFYLCAWSTGTSTDTQYFGPGTRLTVL.

The sample holds many counts of this clonotype. V and J are TRBV7-9 and TRBJ2-3; D is possibly TRBD2 (6 bases). Germline V lookup: CDR1 SEHNR, CDR2 FQNEAQ (reference sequence). The length of the CDR3 is 16 residues. The V end was cut by 5 bases, the J end by 0 bases, with 15 bases between. The chain's CDR3 is CASSTGTSVSTDTQYF. The CDR3 nucleotides are TGTGCCAGCAGCACCGGGACTTCAGTTAGCACAGATACGCAGTATTTT.

This sequence joins TRBV3-1 and TRBJ2-7; no clear D gene. The CDR3 length is 14 residues. CDR1 is LGHDT, CDR2 YNNKEL, per germline (reference sequence). The ends were cut back, 0 bases at V and 4 bases at J, with 10 bases in the middle. This CDR3 reads CASSQDTTHYEQYF. The CDR3 coding sequence is TGTGCCAGCAGCCAAGATACGACTCATTACGAGCAGTACTTC.

Of note for this clonotype: This may arise from a read error, as a much more abundant clone is one base away. The V call is TRBV6-2 or TRBV6-3, the J call TRBJ2-7; D not resolved. V lost 1 base and J 5 bases, leaving 3 bases between the germline ends. The CDR3 consists of 11 residues. CDR1 is MNHEY and CDR2 is SVGEGT in the germline V gene. The CDR3: CASSYLDEQYF. In DNA form, the CDR3 reads TGTGCCAGCAGTTACTTGGACGAGCAGTACTTC.

This clonotype was seen at least ten times. CDR3 amino acids: CASSSSDTLNTEAFF. CDR3 in DNA: TGTGCCAGCAGTTCCTCGGACACTTTGAACACTGAAGCTTTCTTT. The chain recombines TRBV6-5 with TRBJ1-1; weak D call: TRBD1 (5 bases). This CDR3 is built from 15 residues. Per germline, CDR1 MNHEY and CDR2 SVGAGI. V was clipped by 4 bases and J by 0 bases, with 12 bases between them.

There are many counts of this clonotype. The gene calls are TRBV6-2 or TRBV6-3 and TRBJ2-7, with 8 bases aligning to TRBD1. After removal of 2 bases from V and 3 bases from J, the junction contained 6 bases not matched to a gene. The CDR3 is 15 residues long. Germline V gene lookup returns CDR1 MNHEY and CDR2 SVGEGT. The DNA of the CDR3 is TGTGCCAGCAGTTACCCACCCGACAGGGGCTACGAGCAGTACTTC. It specifies CASSYPPDRGYEQYF.

This clonotype occurred many times. This chain uses TRBV12-3 or TRBV12-4 with TRBJ1-4; D ambiguous. V lost 3 bases to trimming and J lost 7 bases, with 15 bases between them. The CDR3 extends over 15 amino acids. CDR3 DNA sequence: TGTGCCAGCAGTTTGGCCCGGAATGGTGGTGAAAAACTGTTTTTT. It specifies CASSLARNGGEKLFF.

This clonotype appeared a few times. CDR3 sequence reads: CASSVLLAGAEQFF. The CDR3 DNA sequence: TGTGCCAGTAGTGTCCTACTAGCGGGGGCTGAGCAGTTCTTC. The V gene is TRBV19, the J gene TRBJ2-1; 11 positions agree with TRBD2. V lost 5 bases and J lost 9; bases outside the gene matches: 6. There are 14 residues in the CDR3. From germline, CDR1 is LNHDA and CDR2 SQIVND (reference sequence).

V gene TRBV28 combines with J gene TRBJ1-6; D is undetermined. CDR3 size: 15 residues. CDR1 and CDR2 (germline): MDHEN, SYDVKM. V shed 3 bases and J shed 8 bases, with 14 bases lying between them. For the CDR3, the DNA is TGTGCCAGCAGTTTTAGCGGGATTAGAGATTCACCCCTCCACTTT. This gives the protein CASSFSGIRDSPLHF.